This TCR beta chain is drawn from a study of cytomegalovirus exposure and HLA in healthy donors. Overall study findings and caveats: Investigators reported over 150 TCR beta chains as tied to cytomegalovirus.

CDR1 is MNHEY, CDR2 SMNVEV, per germline (reference sequence). CDR3 length: 13 amino acids. Trimming cost V 2 bases and J 7 bases, with 8 bases left between them. This clone was seen just once. The antigen remains unidentified. Using immunoSEQ multiplex PCR, the repertoire was profiled, and TCRdb retains in-frame clones only, with some absent. The profile shows roughly 100,000 clones, roughly nine tenths of them singletons. The specimen sequenced was PBMCs. The J gene is TRBJ1-4, the V gene TRBV27; TRBD1 is a possible D gene (5 bases). The TCR sequence derives from a woman aged 18 to 35 in good health and CMV-seropositive. The DNA of the CDR3 is TGTGCCAGCAGTTTAGGGGGAGGTGAAAAACTGTTTTTT. Translated, it gives CASSLGGGEKLFF.